This T cell receptor (beta chain) was sequenced during a study of shared clonotypes between healthy human individuals. Study-level results: Clonotype sharing among the donors was expected to vary with sequencing depth.

Donors were healthy HIV-negative adults without recent acute infections or vaccinations. CD4+ cell separation produced CD45RA+ naive and CD45RA-negative memory subsets. The germline V and J ends were trimmed by 8 bases and 8 bases, with 15 bases remaining between them. Germline V gene sequence: CDR1 SEHNR, CDR2 FQNEAQ (reference sequence). The CDR3 totals 13 residues. In regard to this clone: Its antigen remains unknown.

Per the original data handling: ImmunoSEQ junction-only sequences lacked quality scores, so their filtering differed. The assay was immunoSEQ multiplex PCR, and TCRdb's table has in-frame clones only and misses some. Clone size and V and J calls were adopted from that table, with D and trimming inferred from the DNA. This table holds some 2.3 million clones, approximately 93% found once. The chain combines TRBV7-9 with TRBJ1-4; TRBD1 might be the D (6 bases). The sample taken for sequencing was naive CD4+ T cells from PBMCs. Subset of the sample: CD45RA+ positively selected. This clonotype was obtained from a man aged 18 to 35 in good health. Some clones in this sample may be carry-over from other donors' samples. DNA of the CDR3: TGTGCCAGCCACAGGGATTTCGAAGAAAAACTGTTTTTT. Residues: CASHRDFEEKLFF.